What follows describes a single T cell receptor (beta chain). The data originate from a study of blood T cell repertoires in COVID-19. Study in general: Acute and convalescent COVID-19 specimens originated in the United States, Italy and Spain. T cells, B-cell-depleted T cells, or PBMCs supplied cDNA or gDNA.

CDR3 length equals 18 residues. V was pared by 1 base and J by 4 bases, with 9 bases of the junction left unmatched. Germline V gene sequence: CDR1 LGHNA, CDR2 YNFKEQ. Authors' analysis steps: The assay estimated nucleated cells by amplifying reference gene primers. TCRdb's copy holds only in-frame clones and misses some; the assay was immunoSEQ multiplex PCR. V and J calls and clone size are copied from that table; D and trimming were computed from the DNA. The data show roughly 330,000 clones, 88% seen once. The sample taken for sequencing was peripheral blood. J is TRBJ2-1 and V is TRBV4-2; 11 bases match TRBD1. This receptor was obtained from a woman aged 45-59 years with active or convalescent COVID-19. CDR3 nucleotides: TGTGCCAGCAGCCAAGTCCCGGGACAGGGGGAGCCTTACAATGAGCAGTTCTTC. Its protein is CASSQVPGQGEPYNEQFF.